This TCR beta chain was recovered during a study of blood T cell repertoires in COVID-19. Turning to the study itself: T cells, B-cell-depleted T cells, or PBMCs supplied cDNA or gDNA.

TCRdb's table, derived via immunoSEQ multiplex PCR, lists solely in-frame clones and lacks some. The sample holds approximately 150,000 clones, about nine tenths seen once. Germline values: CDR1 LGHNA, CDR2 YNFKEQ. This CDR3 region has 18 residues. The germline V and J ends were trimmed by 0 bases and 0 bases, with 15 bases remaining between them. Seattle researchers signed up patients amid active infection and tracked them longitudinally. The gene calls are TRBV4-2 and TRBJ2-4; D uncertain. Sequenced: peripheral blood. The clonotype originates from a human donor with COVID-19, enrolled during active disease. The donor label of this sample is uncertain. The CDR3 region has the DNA TGTGCCAGCAGCCAAGAGGGCTGGTCCCACCTAGCCAAAAACATTCAGTACTTC. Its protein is CASSQEGWSHLAKNIQYF.